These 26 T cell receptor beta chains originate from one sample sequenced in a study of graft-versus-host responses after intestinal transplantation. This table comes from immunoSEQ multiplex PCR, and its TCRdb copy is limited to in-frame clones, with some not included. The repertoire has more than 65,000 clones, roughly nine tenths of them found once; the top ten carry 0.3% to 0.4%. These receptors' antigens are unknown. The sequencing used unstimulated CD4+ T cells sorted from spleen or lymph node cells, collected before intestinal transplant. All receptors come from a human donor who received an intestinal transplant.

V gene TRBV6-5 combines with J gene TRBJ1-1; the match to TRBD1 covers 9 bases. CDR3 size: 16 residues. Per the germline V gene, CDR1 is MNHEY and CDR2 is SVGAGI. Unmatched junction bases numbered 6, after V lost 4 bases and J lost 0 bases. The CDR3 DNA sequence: TGTGCCAGCAGTTTACGTCGACAGGGGGTGAACACTGAAGCTTTCTTT. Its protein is CASSLRRQGVNTEAFF.

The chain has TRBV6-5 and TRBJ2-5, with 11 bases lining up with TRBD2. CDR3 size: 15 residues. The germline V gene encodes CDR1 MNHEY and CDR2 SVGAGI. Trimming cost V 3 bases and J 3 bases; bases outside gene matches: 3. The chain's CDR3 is CASSYSGGAKETQYF. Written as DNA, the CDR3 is TGTGCCAGCAGTTATAGCGGGGGGGCTAAAGAGACCCAGTACTTC.

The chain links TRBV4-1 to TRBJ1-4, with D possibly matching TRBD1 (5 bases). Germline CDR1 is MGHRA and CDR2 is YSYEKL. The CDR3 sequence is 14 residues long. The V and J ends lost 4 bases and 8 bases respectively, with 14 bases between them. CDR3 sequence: CASSLTGWGEKLFF. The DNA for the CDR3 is TGCGCCAGCAGCCTAACCGGGTGGGGCGAAAAACTGTTTTTT.

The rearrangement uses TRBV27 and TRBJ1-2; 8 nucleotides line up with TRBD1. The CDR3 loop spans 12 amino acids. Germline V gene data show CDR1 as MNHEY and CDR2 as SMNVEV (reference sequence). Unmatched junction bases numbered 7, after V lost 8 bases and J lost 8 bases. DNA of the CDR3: TGTGCCAGCTCCCCAGGGGGCTGGGGCTACACCTTC. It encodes CASSPGGWGYTF.

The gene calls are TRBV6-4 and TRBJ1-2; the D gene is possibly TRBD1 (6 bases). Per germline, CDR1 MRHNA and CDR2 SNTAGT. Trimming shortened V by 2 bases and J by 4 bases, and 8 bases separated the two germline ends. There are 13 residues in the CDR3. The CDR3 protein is CASSDTQGYGYTF. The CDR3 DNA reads TGTGCCAGCAGTGACACACAGGGCTATGGCTACACCTTC.

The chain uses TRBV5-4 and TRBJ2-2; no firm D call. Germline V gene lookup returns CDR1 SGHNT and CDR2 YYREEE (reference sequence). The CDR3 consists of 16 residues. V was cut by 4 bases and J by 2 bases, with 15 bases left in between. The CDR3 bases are TGTGCCAGCAGCCCCCGACAAGTCTCTAACACCGGGGAGCTGTTTTTT. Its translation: CASSPRQVSNTGELFF.

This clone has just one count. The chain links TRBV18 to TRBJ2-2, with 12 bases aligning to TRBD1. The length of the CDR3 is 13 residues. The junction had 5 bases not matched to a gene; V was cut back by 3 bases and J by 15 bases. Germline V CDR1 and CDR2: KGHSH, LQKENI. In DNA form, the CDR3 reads TGTGCCAGCTCACCCGGGACAGGGGGCGCGGTGTTTTTT. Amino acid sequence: CASSPGTGGAVFF.

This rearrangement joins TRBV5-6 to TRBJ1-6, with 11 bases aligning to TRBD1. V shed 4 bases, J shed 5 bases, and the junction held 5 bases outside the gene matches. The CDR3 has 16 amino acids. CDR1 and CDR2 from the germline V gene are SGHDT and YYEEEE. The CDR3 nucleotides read TGTGCCAGCAGCCCGGACAGGGGGCGGGATAATTCACCCCTCCACTTT. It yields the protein CASSPDRGRDNSPLHF. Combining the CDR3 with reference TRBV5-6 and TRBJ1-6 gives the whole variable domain DAGVTQSPTHLIKTRGQQVTLRCSPKSGHDTVSWYQQALGQGPQFIFQYYEEEERQRGNFPDRFSGHQFPNYSSELNVNALLLGDSALYLCASSPDRGRDNSPLHFGNGTRLTVT.

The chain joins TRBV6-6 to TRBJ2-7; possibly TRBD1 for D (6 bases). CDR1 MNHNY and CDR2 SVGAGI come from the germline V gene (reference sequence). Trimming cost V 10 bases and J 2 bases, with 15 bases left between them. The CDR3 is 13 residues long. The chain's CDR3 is CATLTGQTYEQYF. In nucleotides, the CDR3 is TGTGCCACTCTAACAGGGCAGACCTACGAGCAGTACTTC.

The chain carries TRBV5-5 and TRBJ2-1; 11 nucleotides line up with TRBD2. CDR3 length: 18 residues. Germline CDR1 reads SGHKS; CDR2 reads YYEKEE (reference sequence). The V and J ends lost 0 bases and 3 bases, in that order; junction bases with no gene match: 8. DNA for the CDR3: TGTGCCAGCAGCTTGGCTATGGGACTAGCGGAAAACTACAATGAGCAGTTCTTC. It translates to CASSLAMGLAENYNEQFF.

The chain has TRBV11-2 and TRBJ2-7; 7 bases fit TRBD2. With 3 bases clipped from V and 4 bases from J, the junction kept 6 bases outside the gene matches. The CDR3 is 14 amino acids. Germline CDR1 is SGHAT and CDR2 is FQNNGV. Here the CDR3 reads CASSLLADQYEQYF. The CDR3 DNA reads TGTGCCAGCAGCTTGCTAGCGGACCAGTACGAGCAGTACTTC.

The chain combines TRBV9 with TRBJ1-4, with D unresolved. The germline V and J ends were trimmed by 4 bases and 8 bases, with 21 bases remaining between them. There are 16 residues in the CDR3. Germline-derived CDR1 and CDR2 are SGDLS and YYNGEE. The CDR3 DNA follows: TGTGCCAGCAGCCCCCATATAAGAGGAGGAGGGGAAAAACTGTTTTTT. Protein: CASSPHIRGGGEKLFF. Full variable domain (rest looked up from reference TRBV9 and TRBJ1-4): DSGVTQTPKHLITATGQRVTLRCSPRSGDLSVYWYQQSLDQGLQFLIQYYNGEERAKGNILERFSAQQFPDLHSELNLSSLELGDSALYFCASSPHIRGGGEKLFFGSGTQLSVL.

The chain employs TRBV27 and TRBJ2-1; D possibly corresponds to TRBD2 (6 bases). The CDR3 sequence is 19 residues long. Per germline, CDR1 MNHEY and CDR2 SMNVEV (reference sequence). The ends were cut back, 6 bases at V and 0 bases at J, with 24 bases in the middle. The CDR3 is CASRRRLEGARSSYNEQFF. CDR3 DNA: TGTGCCAGCAGGCGGCGTTTGGAGGGAGCACGAAGCTCCTACAATGAGCAGTTCTTC.

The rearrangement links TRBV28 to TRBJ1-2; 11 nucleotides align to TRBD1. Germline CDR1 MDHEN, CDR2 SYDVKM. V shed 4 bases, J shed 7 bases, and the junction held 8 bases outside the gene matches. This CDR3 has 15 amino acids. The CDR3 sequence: CASSWTGGDLSGYTF. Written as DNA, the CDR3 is TGTGCCAGCAGTTGGACAGGGGGCGATTTAAGTGGCTACACCTTC.

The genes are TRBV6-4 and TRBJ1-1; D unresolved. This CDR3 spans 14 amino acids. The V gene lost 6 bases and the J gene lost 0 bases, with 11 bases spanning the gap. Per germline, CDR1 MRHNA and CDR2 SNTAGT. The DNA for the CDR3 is TGTGCCAGCAGCAGCACAGAAATGAACACTGAAGCTTTCTTT. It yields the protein CASSSTEMNTEAFF.

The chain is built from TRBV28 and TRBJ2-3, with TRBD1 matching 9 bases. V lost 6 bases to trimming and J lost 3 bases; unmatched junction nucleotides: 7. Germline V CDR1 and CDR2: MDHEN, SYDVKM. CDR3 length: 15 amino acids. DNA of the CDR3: TGTGCCAGCAGCAACAGGGGGCAAGGGACAGATACGCAGTATTTT. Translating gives CASSNRGQGTDTQYF.

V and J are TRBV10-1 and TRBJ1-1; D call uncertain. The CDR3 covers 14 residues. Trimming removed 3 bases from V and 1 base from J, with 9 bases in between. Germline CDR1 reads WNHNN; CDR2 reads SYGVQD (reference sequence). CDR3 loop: CASSDGGPNTEAFF. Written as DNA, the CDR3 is TGCGCCAGCAGTGATGGAGGTCCGAACACTGAAGCTTTCTTT.

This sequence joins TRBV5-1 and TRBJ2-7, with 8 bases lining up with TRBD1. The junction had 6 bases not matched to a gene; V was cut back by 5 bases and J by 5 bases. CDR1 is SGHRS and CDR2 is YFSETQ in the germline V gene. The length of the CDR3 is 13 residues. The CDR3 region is CASRGGQGDEQYF. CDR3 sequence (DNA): TGCGCCAGCAGGGGAGGACAGGGTGACGAGCAGTACTTC.

CDR3 sequence (DNA): TGTGCCAGCAGCTTGGCTGGCAGGGGTGGCGACTATGGCTACACCTTC. Its protein is CASSLAGRGGDYGYTF. The chain uses TRBV5-6 and TRBJ1-2, with D maybe TRBD1 (6 bases). The V gene lost 0 bases and the J gene lost 3 bases, with 15 bases spanning the gap. The CDR3 is made up of 16 amino acids. Germline-derived CDR1 and CDR2 are SGHDT and YYEEEE.

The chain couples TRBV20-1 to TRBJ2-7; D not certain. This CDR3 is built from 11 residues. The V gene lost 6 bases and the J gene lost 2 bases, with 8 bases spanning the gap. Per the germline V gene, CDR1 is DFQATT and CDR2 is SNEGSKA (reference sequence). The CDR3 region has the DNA TGCAGTGCCTTAGAAACCTACGAGCAGTACTTC. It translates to CSALETYEQYF.

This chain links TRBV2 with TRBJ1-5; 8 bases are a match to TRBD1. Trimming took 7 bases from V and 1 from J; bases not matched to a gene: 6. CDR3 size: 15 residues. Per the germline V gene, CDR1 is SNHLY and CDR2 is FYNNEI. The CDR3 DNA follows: TGTGCCAGCACCCCGGACAGGGCCAGCAATCAGCCCCAGCATTTT. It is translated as CASTPDRASNQPQHF.

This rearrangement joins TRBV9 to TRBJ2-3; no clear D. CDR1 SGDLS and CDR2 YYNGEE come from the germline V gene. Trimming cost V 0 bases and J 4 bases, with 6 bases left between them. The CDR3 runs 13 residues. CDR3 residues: CASSVGSPDTQYF. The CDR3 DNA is TGTGCCAGCAGCGTAGGAAGCCCAGATACGCAGTATTTT. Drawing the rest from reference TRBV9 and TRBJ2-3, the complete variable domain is DSGVTQTPKHLITATGQRVTLRCSPRSGDLSVYWYQQSLDQGLQFLIQYYNGEERAKGNILERFSAQQFPDLHSELNLSSLELGDSALYFCASSVGSPDTQYFGPGTRLTVL.

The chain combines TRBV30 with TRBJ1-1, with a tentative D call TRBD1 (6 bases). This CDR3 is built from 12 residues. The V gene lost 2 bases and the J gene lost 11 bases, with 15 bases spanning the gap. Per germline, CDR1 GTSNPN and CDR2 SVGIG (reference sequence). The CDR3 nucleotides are TGTGCCTGGAGTACCCACAAGAGGGGGGCTTTCTTT. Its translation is CAWSTHKRGAFF.

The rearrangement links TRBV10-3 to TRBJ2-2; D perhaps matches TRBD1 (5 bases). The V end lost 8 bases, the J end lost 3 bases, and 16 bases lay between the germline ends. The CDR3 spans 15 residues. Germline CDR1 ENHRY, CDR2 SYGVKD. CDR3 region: CAIGQGATYTGELFF. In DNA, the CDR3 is TGTGCCATCGGCCAGGGCGCAACTTACACCGGGGAGCTGTTTTTT.

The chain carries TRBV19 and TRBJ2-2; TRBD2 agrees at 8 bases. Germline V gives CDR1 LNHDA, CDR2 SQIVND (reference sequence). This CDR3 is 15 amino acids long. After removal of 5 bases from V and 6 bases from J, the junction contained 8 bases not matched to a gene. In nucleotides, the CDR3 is TGTGCCAGTAGTTTGGGGCTAGCGGGCCCCGGGGAGCTGTTTTTT. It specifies CASSLGLAGPGELFF.

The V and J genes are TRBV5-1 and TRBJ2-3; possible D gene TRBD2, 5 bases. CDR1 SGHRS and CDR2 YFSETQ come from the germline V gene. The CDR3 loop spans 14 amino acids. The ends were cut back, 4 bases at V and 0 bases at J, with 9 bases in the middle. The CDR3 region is CASSLERSTDTQYF. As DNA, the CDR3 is TGCGCCAGCAGCCTAGAGCGGAGCACAGATACGCAGTATTTT.